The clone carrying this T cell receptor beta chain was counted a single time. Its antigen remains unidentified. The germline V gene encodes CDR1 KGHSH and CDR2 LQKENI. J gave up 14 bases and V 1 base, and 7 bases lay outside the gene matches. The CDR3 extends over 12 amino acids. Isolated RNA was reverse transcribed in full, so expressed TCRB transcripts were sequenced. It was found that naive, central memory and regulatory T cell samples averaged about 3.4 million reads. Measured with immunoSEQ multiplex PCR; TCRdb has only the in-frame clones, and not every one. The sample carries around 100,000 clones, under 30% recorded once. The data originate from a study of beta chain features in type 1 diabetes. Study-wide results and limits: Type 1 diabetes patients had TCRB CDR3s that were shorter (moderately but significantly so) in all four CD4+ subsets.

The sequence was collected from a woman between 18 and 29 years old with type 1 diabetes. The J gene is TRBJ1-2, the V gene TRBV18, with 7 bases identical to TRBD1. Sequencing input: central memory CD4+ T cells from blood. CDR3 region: CASSPLTGEVTF. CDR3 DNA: TGTGCCAGCTCACCACTCACAGGGGAGGTTACCTTC.